These T cell receptor beta chains were read from a single sample in a study of cytomegalovirus exposure and HLA in healthy donors. Only in-frame clones appear in the TCRdb table, and some are missing; sequencing was by immunoSEQ multiplex PCR. Of under 200,000 clones in the sample, 65% to 85% were seen once. Sequencing used PBMCs. Receptors originate from a man aged 40-55 years in good health and CMV-seropositive. Both conserved end residues are part of each CDR3. A D gene is named only where the DNA matches it firmly. Only some rows state a clone size, as once, few, many or a class for expanded clones.

D gene,J gene,V gene,clone size,CDR3 protein,CDR3 DNA
.,TRBJ2-3,TRBV19,.,CASSASRGSSDTQYF,TGTGCCAGTAGTGCCTCTAGGGGGAGTTCAGATACGCAGTATTTT
.,TRBJ1-2,TRBV7-8,.,CASSLGPGYGYTF,TGTGCCAGCAGCTTAGGGCCGGGATATGGCTACACCTTC
TRBD1,TRBJ1-1,TRBV7-2,.,CASSLDGGGVTEAFF,TGTGCCAGCAGCTTAGATGGAGGGGGCGTCACTGAAGCTTTCTTT
.,TRBJ1-2,TRBV2,.,CASSALEAGYTF,TGTGCCAGCAGTGCGCTGGAGGCTGGCTACACCTTC
.,TRBJ1-3,TRBV9,once,CASTRDSGNTIYF,TGTGCCAGCACGAGGGACTCTGGAAACACCATATATTTT
.,TRBJ1-1,TRBV28,.,CASSLQSNTEAFF,TGTGCCAGCAGTCTACAGTCGAACACTGAAGCTTTCTTT
.,TRBJ2-1,TRBV4-2,.,CASSQETRETFYNEQFF,TGTGCCAGCAGCCAAGAAACGAGGGAGACATTCTACAATGAGCAGTTCTTC
.,TRBJ2-1,TRBV9,once,CASSPHPTTSNEQFF,TGTGCCAGCAGCCCCCACCCCACGACTAGCAATGAGCAGTTCTTC
TRBD1,TRBJ2-3,TRBV7-9,.,CASSPLEGDSHKRDTQYF,TGTGCCAGCAGCCCCCTCGAAGGGGACAGCCATAAGAGAGATACGCAGTATTTT
.,TRBJ1-5,TRBV7-3,.,CASSLTPNQPQHF,TGTGCCAGCAGCTTAACTCCAAATCAGCCCCAGCATTTT
.,TRBJ1-1,TRBV6-4,.,CAGGVGRTEAFF,TGTGCAGGGGGGGTAGGCAGGACTGAAGCTTTCTTT
TRBD2,TRBJ2-1,TRBV10-3,few,CAISESAGTSGEYNEQFF,TGTGCCATCAGTGAGTCTGCTGGGACGAGCGGGGAGTACAATGAGCAGTTCTTC
.,TRBJ1-2,TRBV7-2,.,CASSFTATANYGYTF,TGTGCCAGCAGCTTTACAGCTACAGCTAACTATGGCTACACCTTC
TRBD1,TRBJ2-2,TRBV5-4,.,CASSPPQGLLTGELFF,TGTGCCAGCAGCCCCCCACAGGGGCTTCTCACCGGGGAGCTGTTTTTT
TRBD2,TRBJ2-7,TRBV7-9,few,CASSLALAGTSVEQYF,TGTGCCAGCAGCTTAGCACTAGCGGGGACCTCCGTCGAGCAGTACTTC
TRBD1,TRBJ2-5,TRBV29-1,.,CSERQGETQYF,TGCAGCGAGAGACAGGGAGAGACCCAGTACTTC
TRBD1,TRBJ2-3,TRBV7-3,.,CASSLTGQGTDTQYF,TGTGCCAGCAGCTTAACGGGACAGGGGACAGATACGCAGTATTTT
.,TRBJ2-1,TRBV13,.,CASSLGAGENEQFF,TGTGCCAGCAGCTTGGGGGCAGGGGAGAATGAGCAGTTCTTC
.,TRBJ1-1,TRBV30,.,CAWSVPGHTSEAFF,TGTGCCTGGAGTGTCCCGGGACACACCTCTGAAGCTTTCTTT